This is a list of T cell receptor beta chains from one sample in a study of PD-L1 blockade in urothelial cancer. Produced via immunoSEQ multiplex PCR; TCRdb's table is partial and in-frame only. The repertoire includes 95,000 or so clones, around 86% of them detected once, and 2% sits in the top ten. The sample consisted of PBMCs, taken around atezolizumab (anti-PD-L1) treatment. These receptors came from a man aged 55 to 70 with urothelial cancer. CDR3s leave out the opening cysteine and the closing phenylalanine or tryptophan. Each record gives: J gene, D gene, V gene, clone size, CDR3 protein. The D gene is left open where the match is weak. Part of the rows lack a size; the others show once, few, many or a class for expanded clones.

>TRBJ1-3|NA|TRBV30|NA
ACSRRSYSGNTIY
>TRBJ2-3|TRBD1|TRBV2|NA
ATSDRVPDTQY
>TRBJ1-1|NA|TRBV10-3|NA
ATLGRGTEAF
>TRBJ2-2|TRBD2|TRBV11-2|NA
ASSFIAGGNTGELF
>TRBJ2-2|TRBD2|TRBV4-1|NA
ASSQEGLAGGMGGELF
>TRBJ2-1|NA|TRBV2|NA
ASSGLGVQF
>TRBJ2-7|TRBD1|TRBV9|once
ASSFRDSVDYEQY
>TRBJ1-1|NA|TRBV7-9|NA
ASSLRGTGIEAF
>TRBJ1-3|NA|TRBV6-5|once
ASSRGTLSGNTIY
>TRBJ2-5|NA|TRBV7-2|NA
ASSSARGERTQY
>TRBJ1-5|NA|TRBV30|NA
AWGTGGNQPQH
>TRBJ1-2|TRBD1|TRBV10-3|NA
AIVGQGRRYT
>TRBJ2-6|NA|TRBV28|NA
ASKSGSGANVLT
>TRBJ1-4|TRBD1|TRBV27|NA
ASSPSGGEKLF
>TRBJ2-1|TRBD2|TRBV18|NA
ASSRAGGSYNEQF
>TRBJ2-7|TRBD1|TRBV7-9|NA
ASSSTGYDGEQY
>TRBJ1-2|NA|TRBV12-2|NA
ASRGRGARLDYGYT
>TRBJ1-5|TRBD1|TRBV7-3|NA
ASSLKKQGANQPQH
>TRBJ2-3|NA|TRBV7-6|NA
ASRPDTQY
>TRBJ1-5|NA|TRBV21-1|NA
ASSAAQGRVGQPQH
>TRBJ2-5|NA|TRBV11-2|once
ASSSGLSGGSETQY
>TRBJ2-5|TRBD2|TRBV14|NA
ASSPIAGGTQETQY
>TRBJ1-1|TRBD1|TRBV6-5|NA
ASSYRQGLQGTEAF
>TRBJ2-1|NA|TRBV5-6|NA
ASSFRAYSYNEQF
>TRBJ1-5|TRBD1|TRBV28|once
ASSAGGVGITPQH
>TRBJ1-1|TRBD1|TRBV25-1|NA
ASSGWTGGFDTEAF
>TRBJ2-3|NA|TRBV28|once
ASSSRWRSDTQY
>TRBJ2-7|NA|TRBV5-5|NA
ASSLGAVVYEQY